The 23 T cell receptor beta chains listed next were all sequenced from one sample in a study of T cell changes during pregnancy in multiple sclerosis. The method was immunoSEQ multiplex PCR; TCRdb's version includes in-frame clones alone and lacks a portion of them. Of more than 30,000 clones listed, 80% to 95% were seen once; the top ten hold over 0.95%. Specimen: PBMCs (not recorded whether the cells were cultured). The receptors stem from a female donor with multiple sclerosis, enrolled in a pregnancy study.

The chain recombines TRBV9 with TRBJ1-4; 8 nucleotides agree with TRBD1. Trimming took 2 bases from V and 15 from J; bases not matched to a gene: 21. The CDR3 runs 17 residues. Germline V gene data show CDR1 as SGDLS and CDR2 as YYNGEE. Here the CDR3 DNA reads TGTGCCAGCAGCGTGACCAGGACAGGGCTCCCCGTAGTGTCGGTGTTTTTT. Translated: CASSVTRTGLPVVSVFF.

This chain links TRBV2 with TRBJ2-2; tentative D call: TRBD2 (7 bases). This CDR3 spans 15 amino acids. Germline V gives CDR1 SNHLY, CDR2 FYNNEI. V was pared by 6 bases and J by 5 bases, with 16 bases between. In nucleotides, the CDR3 is TGTGCCAGCAGCCAGGGGAGGGGTACAACCGGGGAGCTGTTTTTT. Protein sequence: CASSQGRGTTGELFF.

V and J are TRBV30 and TRBJ1-1, with a weak D call TRBD1 (6 bases). The CDR3 has 14 residues. The V gene's germline CDR1 is GTSNPN and CDR2 SVGIG (reference sequence). Trimming pared 5 bases from V and 1 base from J, leaving 14 bases between. The DNA for the CDR3 is TGTGCCTGGGGACCTGGACAGCAGAACACTGAAGCTTTCTTT. This sequence encodes CAWGPGQQNTEAFF.

This sequence joins TRBV18 and TRBJ2-7, with D possibly being TRBD2 (5 bases). Germline CDR1 reads KGHSH; CDR2 reads LQKENI. The germline V and J ends were trimmed by 2 bases and 0 bases, with 11 bases remaining between them. This CDR3 region has 15 residues. The CDR3 spells CASSPGQTTSYEQYF. The DNA of the CDR3 is TGTGCCAGCTCACCAGGCCAGACTACCTCCTACGAGCAGTACTTC.

This chain connects TRBV4-2 to TRBJ2-5, with 11 nucleotides matching TRBD1. The CDR3 runs to 15 residues. The germline V gene has CDR1 LGHNA and CDR2 YNFKEQ. The ends lost 5 bases at V and 5 bases at J; junction bases unmatched: 7. The CDR3: CASSVRDRGSETQYF. In nucleotides, the CDR3 is TGTGCCAGCAGCGTCCGGGACAGGGGGTCCGAGACCCAGTACTTC.

This clone was seen more than once but under ten times. The chain links TRBV6-4 to TRBJ2-2; D is perhaps TRBD1 (5 bases). Between the trimmed V and J ends, which lost 2 bases and 5 bases, there was a span of 6 bases. Germline-derived CDR1 and CDR2 are MRHNA and SNTAGT. The CDR3 loop spans 13 amino acids. The chain's CDR3 is CASSDKGTGELFF. CDR3 in DNA: TGTGCCAGCAGTGACAAGGGGACCGGGGAGCTGTTTTTT.

This rearrangement joins TRBV29-1 to TRBJ2-7; no definite D call. V gave up 4 bases and J gave up 5 bases, with 12 bases separating them. Germline CDR1 and CDR2: SQVTM and ANQGSEA. The CDR3 contains 12 residues. The CDR3 region has the DNA TGCAGCGTTGTCTCAGTAAGAAACGAGCAGTACTTC. Protein sequence: CSVVSVRNEQYF.

The chain recombines TRBV5-6 with TRBJ2-7; D perhaps matches TRBD1 (5 bases). V was trimmed by 3 bases and J by 7 bases, leaving 14 bases between them. Germline CDR1 is SGHDT and CDR2 is YYEEEE. CDR3 length: 13 amino acids. CDR3 amino acids: CASSSLGVFEQYF. CDR3 coding DNA: TGTGCCAGCAGCTCCTTAGGGGTTTTTGAGCAGTACTTC.

This clone showed up just once. This chain connects TRBV7-5 to TRBJ2-5; TRBD2, the D gene given by the table, was not confirmed from the DNA. TRBV7-5 is described as a pseudogene. The CDR3 spans 15 residues. CDR3 in amino acids: CARSLDSAEKETQYF. CDR3 sequence (DNA): TGTGCCAGAAGCTTAGACTCGGCGGAAAAAGAGACCCAGTACTTC.

CDR3 nucleotides: TGCAGCGTTGATGGTTCGAACACCGGGGAGCTGTTTTTT. Translated, it gives CSVDGSNTGELFF. The chain is built from TRBV29-1 and TRBJ2-2; unclear D gene. Germline V gene data show CDR1 as SQVTM and CDR2 as ANQGSEA. V was trimmed by 3 bases and J by 0 bases, leaving 5 bases between them. The CDR3 is 13 residues long.

The chain has TRBV28 and TRBJ1-4, with D possibly being TRBD1 (5 bases). Looked up from germline, CDR1 is MDHEN and CDR2 is SYDVKM. The length of the CDR3 is 15 residues. V lost 5 bases, J lost 2 bases, and 12 bases lay in between. CDR3 loop: CASSLLRVTNEKLFF. The CDR3 region has the DNA TGTGCCAGCAGTCTACTCAGGGTTACTAATGAAAAACTGTTTTTT.

The J gene is TRBJ2-7, the V gene TRBV7-9, with 10 bases that match TRBD2. V shed 5 bases, J shed 1 base, and the junction held 8 bases outside the gene matches. The CDR3 extends over 16 amino acids. The V gene's germline CDR1 is SEHNR and CDR2 FQNEAQ (reference sequence). CDR3 in DNA: TGTGCCAGCAGCGCTGCGCTAGCGGGAGCGTCCTACGAGCAGTACTTC. This codes for CASSAALAGASYEQYF.

V and J are TRBV28 and TRBJ2-7; 7 bases line up with TRBD2. The V gene end was trimmed by 7 bases and the J gene end by 5 bases; junction bases not matched to a gene: 8. The germline V gene has CDR1 MDHEN and CDR2 SYDVKM. The CDR3 contains 13 residues. The CDR3 DNA is TGTGCCAGCACCCTGGGGGGAGGGGACGAGCAGTACTTC. Amino acid sequence: CASTLGGGDEQYF.

V is TRBV25-1 and J is TRBJ1-1; D remains ambiguous. Trimming removed 4 bases from V and 3 bases from J, with 6 bases in between. CDR1 and CDR2 (germline): MGHDK, SYGVNS. CDR3 size: 12 residues. CDR3 loop: CASSAWYTEAFF. The CDR3 DNA follows: TGTGCCAGCAGTGCCTGGTACACTGAAGCTTTCTTT.

J is TRBJ2-1 and V is TRBV19; D is ambiguous. Germline assignment: CDR1 LNHDA and CDR2 SQIVND (reference sequence). V was shortened by 3 bases and J by 0 bases, with 9 bases between the two germline ends. This CDR3 contains 15 residues. The CDR3 reads CASSMLALSYNEQFF. DNA of the CDR3: TGTGCCAGTAGTATGTTAGCTCTCTCCTACAATGAGCAGTTCTTC.

This chain uses TRBV4-1 with TRBJ2-1; 8 nucleotides agree with TRBD2. V lost 3 bases and J lost 1; bases outside the gene matches: 8. CDR3 size: 17 residues. In germline, CDR1 is MGHRA, CDR2 YSYEKL. For the CDR3, the DNA is TGCGCCAGCAGCCAGGCTAGCGGGCCCCAATCCTACAATGAGCAGTTCTTC. Protein sequence: CASSQASGPQSYNEQFF.

The V call is TRBV27, the J call TRBJ1-5; D possibly corresponds to TRBD1 (6 bases). The V gene's germline CDR1 is MNHEY and CDR2 SMNVEV (reference sequence). The V gene lost 5 bases and the J gene lost 7 bases, with 15 bases spanning the gap. This CDR3 spans 14 amino acids. The CDR3 loop is CASSPPGQIQPQHF. DNA of the CDR3: TGTGCCAGCAGTCCACCGGGACAAATACAGCCCCAGCATTTT.

The J gene is TRBJ2-7, the V gene TRBV4-3, with D perhaps assigned TRBD1 or TRBD2 (5 bases each). Germline loops: CDR1 LGHNA, CDR2 YSLEER. Deletions cut 4 bases from V and 5 bases from J, with 18 bases between. CDR3 size: 15 residues. The CDR3, as DNA: TGCGCCAGCAGCCCACTTAGGGGAGCTAACCACGAGCAGTACTTC. It specifies CASSPLRGANHEQYF.

The V call is TRBV19, the J call TRBJ2-2; a weak D match, TRBD2 (6 bases). This CDR3 spans 18 amino acids. Trimming took 2 bases from V and 2 from J, leaving 18 bases between them. Germline CDR1 reads LNHDA; CDR2 reads SQIVND (reference sequence). This chain's CDR3 is CASSILGGISRNTGELFF. CDR3 DNA sequence: TGTGCCAGTAGTATATTGGGCGGGATCTCAAGAAACACCGGGGAGCTGTTTTTT.

The gene calls are TRBV4-1 and TRBJ2-1; D is tentatively TRBD1 or TRBD2 (5 bases each). Germline CDR1 is MGHRA and CDR2 is YSYEKL. V dropped 0 bases and J dropped 6 bases, with 9 bases sitting between them. The CDR3 has 14 residues. The CDR3 DNA follows: TGCGCCAGCAGCCAAGATCATGGGACCAATGAGCAGTTCTTC. This translates into CASSQDHGTNEQFF.

The chain is built from TRBV6-1 and TRBJ1-5, with D perhaps TRBD1 (6 bases). V was shortened by 2 bases and J by 0 bases, with 20 bases between the two germline ends. Germline V gene lookup returns CDR1 MNHNS and CDR2 SASEGT. The length of the CDR3 is 19 residues. CDR3 coding DNA: TGTGCCAGCAGTGAAAGGCCAGGGTCATGGGACATTAGCAATCAGCCCCAGCATTTT. Translation: CASSERPGSWDISNQPQHF.

The chain carries TRBV6-5 and TRBJ1-4, with D possibly being TRBD1 (6 bases). CDR3 length: 14 amino acids. Germline lookup yields CDR1 MNHEY and CDR2 SVGAGI. V lost 1 base and J 8 bases, leaving 11 bases between the germline ends. CDR3 nucleotide sequence: TGTGCCAGCAGTTACTGGGGGGGCGAGGAAAAACTGTTTTTT. The encoded protein is CASSYWGGEEKLFF.

This chain links TRBV14 with TRBJ1-1; D is possibly TRBD1 (5 bases). Germline-derived CDR1 and CDR2 are SGHDN and FVKESK. The CDR3 length is 15 residues. Trimming pared 3 bases from V and 1 base from J, leaving 12 bases between. The CDR3 here is CASSHMGPENTEAFF. The CDR3, as DNA: TGTGCCAGCAGCCATATGGGACCGGAGAACACTGAAGCTTTCTTT. The full variable domain, rest sourced from reference TRBV14 and TRBJ1-1, is EAGVTQFPSHSVIEKGQTVTLRCDPISGHDNLYWYRRVMGKEIKFLLHFVKESKQDESGMPNNRFLAERTGGTYSTLKVQPAELEDSGVYFCASSHMGPENTEAFFGQGTRLTVV.